This TCR beta chain was sequenced during a study of regulatory T cells in long-lasting Graves disease. This clonotype came up many times. V dropped 7 bases and J dropped 8 bases, with 15 bases sitting between them. Germline V gene lookup returns CDR1 MDHEN and CDR2 SYDVKM. This CDR3 region has 13 residues. To make TCR beta libraries, researchers used iRepertoire HTBI primers and Arm-PCR of CDR3 regions. TCRdb re-called the multiplex PCR reads with MiXCR, one entry per CDR3 protein. The sample shows 550,000 to 700,000 distinct CDR3 sequences, roughly a sixth of them seen only once. Described time point: newly diagnosed GD, antithyroid drugs for less than 3 months. RNA extracted from PBMCs served as the sequencing template. These data were likewise used in another study, on T cells in Graves' hyperthyroidism and ophthalmopathy.

This receptor was taken from a man aged 18 to 30 with Graves disease. The chain combines TRBV28 with TRBJ2-1; tentatively, D is TRBD2 (5 bases). The specimen comprised peripheral blood mononuclear cells (PBMCs), sampled at new diagnosis, from a patient treated with antithyroid drugs. This CDR3 is CASMRTLSDEQFF. In DNA form, the CDR3 reads TGTGCCAGCATGAGGACTTTATCGGATGAGCAGTTCTTC.